The following is a T cell receptor beta chain sequence with its context. The target antigen is unknown. The entry originates in a study of cytomegalovirus exposure and HLA in healthy donors. PCR was performed using 60 Vbeta and 13 Jbeta primers. Sequencing was performed with immunoSEQ multiplex PCR; in TCRdb, only in-frame clones are kept and a portion is missing. The repertoire holds 120,000 to 150,000 clones, 80% to 85% seen once, with 2% to 2.5% in the top ten. This CDR3 has 13 residues. Germline loops: CDR1 SGDLS, CDR2 YYNGEE. Trimming removed 3 bases at V and 1 base at J, with 6 bases between. Study findings and constraints: Links to common viral pathogens appeared, in a later analysis, for several of the most significant clusters.

Sample: PBMCs. This sequence was found in a boy younger than 10 in good health and CMV-seronegative. This rearrangement joins TRBV9 to TRBJ2-3; no clear D. CDR3 bases: TGTGCCAGCAGCGCCACGGGCACAGATACGCAGTATTTT. Protein: CASSATGTDTQYF.